The 9 T cell receptor beta chains in this list originate from one sample, sequenced in a study of cytomegalovirus exposure and HLA in healthy donors. Only in-frame clones appear in the TCRdb table, and some are missing; sequencing was by immunoSEQ multiplex PCR. Here the sample spans about 110,000 clones, roughly 90% being singletons. Material: PBMCs. Source of these receptors: a woman aged 25 to 39 in good health and CMV-seropositive.

The gene calls are TRBV7-8 and TRBJ1-4, with a weak D call TRBD1 (6 bases). CDR1 is SGHVS, CDR2 FQNEAQ, per germline. V shed 5 bases and J shed 0 bases, with 13 bases lying between them. The CDR3 extends over 16 amino acids. This CDR3 reads CASSARTETTNEKLFF. DNA for the CDR3: TGTGCCAGCAGCGCTCGGACAGAAACAACTAATGAAAAACTGTTTTTT.

The genes are TRBV5-1 and TRBJ2-3; TRBD2 matches 10 bases. CDR3 size: 18 residues. Germline V gene data show CDR1 as SGHRS and CDR2 as YFSETQ. V lost 0 bases, J lost 2 bases, and 9 bases stayed unmatched. Here the CDR3 reads CASSLGQGAGGPTDTQYF. The CDR3, as DNA: TGCGCCAGCAGCTTGGGCCAGGGAGCGGGAGGGCCCACAGATACGCAGTATTTT.

The chain combines TRBV9 with TRBJ2-1; 10 bases line up with TRBD2. The CDR3 has 15 amino acids. J lost 5 bases, V lost 4 bases, and 6 bases had no gene match. Germline assignment: CDR1 SGDLS and CDR2 YYNGEE. CDR3 sequence: CASSPRLAGDNEQFF. DNA for the CDR3: TGTGCCAGCAGCCCTCGACTAGCGGGCGACAATGAGCAGTTCTTC.

The chain recombines TRBV25-1 with TRBJ2-1; the D gene is possibly TRBD2 (5 bases). The germline V gene has CDR1 MGHDK and CDR2 SYGVNS. V was pared by 4 bases and J by 6 bases, with 10 bases between. This CDR3 has 13 amino acids. CDR3 in DNA: TGTGCCAGCAGTGGGGGAGTCCTCAATGAGCAGTTCTTC. It is translated as CASSGGVLNEQFF.

The gene calls are TRBV18 and TRBJ2-5; D gene ambiguous. The V gene's germline CDR1 is KGHSH and CDR2 LQKENI. The CDR3 is made up of 14 amino acids. V was trimmed by 2 bases and J by 1 base, leaving 8 bases between them. CDR3 amino acids: CASSPGRVQETQYF. CDR3 DNA sequence: TGTGCCAGCTCACCAGGTCGGGTCCAAGAGACCCAGTACTTC.

J is TRBJ1-1 and V is TRBV28; D is ambiguous. Germline V CDR1 and CDR2: MDHEN, SYDVKM. V was trimmed by 2 bases and J by 7 bases, leaving 8 bases between them. The CDR3 has 12 residues. The CDR3 region is CASSLLEGEAFF. The CDR3 coding sequence is TGTGCCAGCAGTTTACTTGAGGGTGAAGCTTTCTTT.

This clone has just one count. The chain combines TRBV6-1 with TRBJ2-6; a possible D gene is TRBD1 (7 bases). Trimming shortened V by 4 bases and J by 1 base, and 17 bases separated the two germline ends. The V gene's germline CDR1 is MNHNS and CDR2 SASEGT. This CDR3 has 18 amino acids. DNA of the CDR3: TGTGCCAGCAGTGTTACGTCGACAGGGAGGTCTGGGGCCAACGTCCTGACTTTC. Protein: CASSVTSTGRSGANVLTF.

V is TRBV2 and J is TRBJ2-1; D unresolved. Germline V CDR1 and CDR2: SNHLY, FYNNEI. The CDR3 totals 14 residues. V was pared by 4 bases and J by 0 bases, with 7 bases between. The CDR3 DNA is TGTGCCAGCAGTGGGCTAGGCTCCTACAATGAGCAGTTCTTC. Protein product: CASSGLGSYNEQFF.

The V gene is TRBV5-6, the J gene TRBJ1-1; TRBD1 might be the D (5 bases). V was trimmed by 0 bases and J by 0 bases, leaving 9 bases between them. This CDR3 contains 15 residues. The germline V gene encodes CDR1 SGHDT and CDR2 YYEEEE. The CDR3 DNA reads TGTGCCAGCAGCTTGGCGGACAACATGAACACTGAAGCTTTCTTT. Its translation: CASSLADNMNTEAFF.